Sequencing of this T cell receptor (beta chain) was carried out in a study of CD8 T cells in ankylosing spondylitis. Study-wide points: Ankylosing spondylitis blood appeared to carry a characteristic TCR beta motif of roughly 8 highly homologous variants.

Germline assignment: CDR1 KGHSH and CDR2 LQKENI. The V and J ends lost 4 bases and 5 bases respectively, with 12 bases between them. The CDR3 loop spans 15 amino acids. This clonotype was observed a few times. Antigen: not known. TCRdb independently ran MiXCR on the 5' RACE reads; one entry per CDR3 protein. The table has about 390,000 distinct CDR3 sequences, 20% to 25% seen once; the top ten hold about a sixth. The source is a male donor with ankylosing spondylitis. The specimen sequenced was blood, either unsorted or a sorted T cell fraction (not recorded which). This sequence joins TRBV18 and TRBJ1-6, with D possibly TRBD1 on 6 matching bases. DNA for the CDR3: TGTGCCAGCTCACGGATTACAGGGAATAATTCACCCCTCCACTTT. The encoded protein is CASSRITGNNSPLHF.